The sequence of this TCR beta chain was determined in a study of blood T cell repertoires in COVID-19. In the study overall: Nucleic acid was either cDNA or gDNA, and it came from T cells, B-cell-depleted T cells, or PBMCs.

In the study's own analysis: Counts of nucleated cells, estimated from reference gene primer amplification, were obtained. Data came from immunoSEQ multiplex PCR; TCRdb stores just in-frame clones and leaves some out. V, J and clone size are those of that table, while D and trimming were read from the DNA. Among roughly 91,000 clones, approximately 80% were seen once, and the ten largest hold approximately 6.8%. This clone has only one observation. Other DNA sequences in the same sample also yield this CDR3. The CDR3 is 13 residues long. The V gene's germline CDR1 is MNHEY and CDR2 SVGAGI. V was pared by 6 bases and J by 4 bases, with 2 bases of the junction left unmatched.

This receptor was identified in a man between 65 and 85 years old with acute or convalescent COVID-19. The chain couples TRBV6-5 to TRBJ1-5; 8 nucleotides agree with TRBD1. The sequencing sample was made of peripheral blood. The CDR3: CASSRTGNQPQHF. The CDR3 coding sequence is TGTGCCAGCAGCCGGACAGGGAATCAGCCCCAGCATTTT.